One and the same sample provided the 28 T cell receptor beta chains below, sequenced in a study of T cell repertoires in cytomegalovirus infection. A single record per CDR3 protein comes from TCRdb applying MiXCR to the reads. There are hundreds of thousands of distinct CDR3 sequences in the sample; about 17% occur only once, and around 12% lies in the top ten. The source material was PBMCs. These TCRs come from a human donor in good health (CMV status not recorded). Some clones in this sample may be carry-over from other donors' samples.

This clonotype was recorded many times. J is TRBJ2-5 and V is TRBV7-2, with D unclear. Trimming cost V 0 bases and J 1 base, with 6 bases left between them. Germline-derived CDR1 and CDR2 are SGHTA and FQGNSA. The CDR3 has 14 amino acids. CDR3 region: CASSLARGQETQYF. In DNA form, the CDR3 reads TGTGCCAGCAGCTTAGCGCGCGGCCAAGAGACCCAGTACTTC. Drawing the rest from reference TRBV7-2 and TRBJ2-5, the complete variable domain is GAGVSQSPSNKVTEKGKDVELRCDPISGHTALYWYRQSLGQGLEFLIYFQGNSAPDKSGLPSDRFSAERTGGSVSTLTIQRTQQEDSAVYLCASSLARGQETQYFGPGTRLLVL.

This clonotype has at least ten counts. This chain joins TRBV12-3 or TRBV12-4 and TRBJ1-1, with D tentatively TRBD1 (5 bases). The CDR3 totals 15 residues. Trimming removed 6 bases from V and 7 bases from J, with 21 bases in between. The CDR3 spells CASSPNPTVLLEAFF. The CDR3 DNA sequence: TGTGCCAGCAGCCCCAACCCGACAGTCCTCCTTGAAGCTTTCTTT.

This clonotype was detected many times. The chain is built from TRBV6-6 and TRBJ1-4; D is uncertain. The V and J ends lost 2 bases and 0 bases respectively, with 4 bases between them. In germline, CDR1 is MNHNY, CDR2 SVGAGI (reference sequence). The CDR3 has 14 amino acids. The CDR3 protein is CASSYGATNEKLFF. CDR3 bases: TGTGCCAGCAGTTACGGCGCAACTAATGAAAAACTGTTTTTT.

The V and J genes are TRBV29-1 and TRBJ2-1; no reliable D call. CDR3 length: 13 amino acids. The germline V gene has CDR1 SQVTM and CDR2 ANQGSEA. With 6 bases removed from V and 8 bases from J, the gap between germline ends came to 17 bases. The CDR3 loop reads CSVGPSGRDEQFF. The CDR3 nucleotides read TGCAGCGTCGGACCTTCAGGACGGGATGAGCAGTTCTTC.

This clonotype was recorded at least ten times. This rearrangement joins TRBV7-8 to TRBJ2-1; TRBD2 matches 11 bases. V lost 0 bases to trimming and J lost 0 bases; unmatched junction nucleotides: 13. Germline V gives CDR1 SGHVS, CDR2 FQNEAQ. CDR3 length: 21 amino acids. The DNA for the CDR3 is TGTGCCAGCAGCTTAGCGCAGGTGGGTAGCGGGGGGGCTACCTCCTACAATGAGCAGTTCTTC. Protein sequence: CASSLAQVGSGGATSYNEQFF.

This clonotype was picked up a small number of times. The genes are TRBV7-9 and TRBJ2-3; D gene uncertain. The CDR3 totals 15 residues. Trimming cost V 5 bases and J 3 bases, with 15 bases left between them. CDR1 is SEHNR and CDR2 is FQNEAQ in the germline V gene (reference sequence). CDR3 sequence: CASSHDPGRTDTQYF. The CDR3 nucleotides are TGTGCCAGCAGCCACGACCCGGGCCGGACAGATACGCAGTATTTT.

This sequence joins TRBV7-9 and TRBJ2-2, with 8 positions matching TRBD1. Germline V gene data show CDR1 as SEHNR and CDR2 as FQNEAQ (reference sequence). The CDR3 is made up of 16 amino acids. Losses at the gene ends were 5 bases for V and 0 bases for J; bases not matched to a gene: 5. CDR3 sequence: CASSLPGQANTGELFF. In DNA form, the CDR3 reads TGTGCCAGCAGCCTACCGGGACAGGCGAACACCGGGGAGCTGTTTTTT.

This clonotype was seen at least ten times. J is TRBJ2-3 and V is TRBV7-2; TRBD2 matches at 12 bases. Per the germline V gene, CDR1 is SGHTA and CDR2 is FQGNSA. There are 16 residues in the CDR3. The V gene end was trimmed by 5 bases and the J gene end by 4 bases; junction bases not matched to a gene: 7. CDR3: CASSLLAGGSADTQYF. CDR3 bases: TGTGCCAGCAGCCTGCTAGCGGGGGGGTCAGCAGATACGCAGTATTTT. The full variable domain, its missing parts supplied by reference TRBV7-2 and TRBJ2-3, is GAGVSQSPSNKVTEKGKDVELRCDPISGHTALYWYRQSLGQGLEFLIYFQGNSAPDKSGLPSDRFSAERTGGSVSTLTIQRTQQEDSAVYLCASSLLAGGSADTQYFGPGTRLTVL.

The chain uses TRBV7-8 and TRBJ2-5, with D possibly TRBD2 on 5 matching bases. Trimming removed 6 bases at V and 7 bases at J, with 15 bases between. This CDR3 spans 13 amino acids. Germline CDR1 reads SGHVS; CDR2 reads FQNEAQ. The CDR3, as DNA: TGTGCCAGCAGTCCGGACTTAACTGGGACCCAGTACTTC. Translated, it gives CASSPDLTGTQYF.

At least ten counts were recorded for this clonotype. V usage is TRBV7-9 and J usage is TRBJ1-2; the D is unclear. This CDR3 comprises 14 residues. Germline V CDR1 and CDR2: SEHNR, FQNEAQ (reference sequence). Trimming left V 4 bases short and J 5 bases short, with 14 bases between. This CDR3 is CASSSGWQEYGYTF. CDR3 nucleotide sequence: TGTGCCAGCAGCTCGGGTTGGCAGGAATATGGCTACACCTTC.

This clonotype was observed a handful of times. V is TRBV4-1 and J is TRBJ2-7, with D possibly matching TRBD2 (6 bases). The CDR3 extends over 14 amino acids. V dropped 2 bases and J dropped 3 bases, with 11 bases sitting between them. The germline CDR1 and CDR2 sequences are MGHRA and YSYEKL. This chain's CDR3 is CASSQWRGGYEQYF. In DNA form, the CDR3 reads TGCGCCAGCAGCCAATGGAGGGGCGGCTACGAGCAGTACTTC.

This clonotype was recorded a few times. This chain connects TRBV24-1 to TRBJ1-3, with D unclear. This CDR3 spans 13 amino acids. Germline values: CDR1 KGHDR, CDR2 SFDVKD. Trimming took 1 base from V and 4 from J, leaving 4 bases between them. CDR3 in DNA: TGTGCCACCAGTGATTTCGGAGGAAACACCATATATTTT. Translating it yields CATSDFGGNTIYF.

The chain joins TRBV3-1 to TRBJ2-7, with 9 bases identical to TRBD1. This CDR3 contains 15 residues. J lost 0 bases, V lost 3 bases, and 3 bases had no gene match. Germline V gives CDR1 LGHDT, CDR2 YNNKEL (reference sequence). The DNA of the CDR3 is TGTGCCAGCAGCCAGCCGGGACAGGGCTCCTACGAGCAGTACTTC. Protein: CASSQPGQGSYEQYF.

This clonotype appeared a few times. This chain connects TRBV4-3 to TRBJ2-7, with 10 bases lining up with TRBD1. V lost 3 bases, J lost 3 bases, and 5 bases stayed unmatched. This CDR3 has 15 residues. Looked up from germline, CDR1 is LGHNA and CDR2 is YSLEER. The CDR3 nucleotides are TGCGCCAGCAGCCATGCGACAGGGGGCGACTACGAGCAGTACTTC. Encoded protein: CASSHATGGDYEQYF.

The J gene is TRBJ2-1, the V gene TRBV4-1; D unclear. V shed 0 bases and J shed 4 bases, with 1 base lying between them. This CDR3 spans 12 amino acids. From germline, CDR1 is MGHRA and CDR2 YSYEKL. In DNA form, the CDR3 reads TGCGCCAGCAGCCAAGAGTACAATGAGCAGTTCTTC. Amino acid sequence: CASSQEYNEQFF.

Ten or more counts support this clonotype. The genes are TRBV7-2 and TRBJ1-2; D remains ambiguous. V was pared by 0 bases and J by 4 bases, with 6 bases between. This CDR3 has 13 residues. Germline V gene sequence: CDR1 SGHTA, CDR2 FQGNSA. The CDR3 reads CASSLAQVYGYTF. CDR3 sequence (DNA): TGTGCCAGCAGCTTAGCCCAGGTCTATGGCTACACCTTC.

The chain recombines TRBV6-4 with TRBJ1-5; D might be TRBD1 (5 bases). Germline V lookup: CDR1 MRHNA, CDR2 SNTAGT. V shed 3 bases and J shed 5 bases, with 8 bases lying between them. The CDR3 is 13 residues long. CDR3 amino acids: CASSEGGYQPQHF. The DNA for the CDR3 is TGTGCCAGCAGTGAGGGGGGATATCAGCCCCAGCATTTT.

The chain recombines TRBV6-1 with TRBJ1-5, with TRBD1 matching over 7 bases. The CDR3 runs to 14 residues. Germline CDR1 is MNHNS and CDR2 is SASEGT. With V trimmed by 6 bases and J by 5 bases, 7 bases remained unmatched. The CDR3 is CASRQTGMHQPQHF. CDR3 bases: TGTGCCAGCAGGCAGACAGGGATGCATCAGCCCCAGCATTTT.

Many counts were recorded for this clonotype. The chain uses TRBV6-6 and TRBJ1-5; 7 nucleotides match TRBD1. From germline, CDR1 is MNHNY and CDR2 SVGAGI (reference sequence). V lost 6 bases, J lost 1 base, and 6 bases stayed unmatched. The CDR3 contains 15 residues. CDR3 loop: CASRLRGQSNQPQHF. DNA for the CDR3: TGTGCCAGCAGATTACGGGGACAGAGCAATCAGCCCCAGCATTTT.

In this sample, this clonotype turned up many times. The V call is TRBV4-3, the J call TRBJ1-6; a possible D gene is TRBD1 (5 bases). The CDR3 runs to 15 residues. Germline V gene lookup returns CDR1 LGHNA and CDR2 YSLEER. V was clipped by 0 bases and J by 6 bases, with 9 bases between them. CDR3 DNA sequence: TGCGCCAGCAGCCAAGAAAGGCAGGGTAATTCACCCCTCCACTTT. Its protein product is CASSQERQGNSPLHF.

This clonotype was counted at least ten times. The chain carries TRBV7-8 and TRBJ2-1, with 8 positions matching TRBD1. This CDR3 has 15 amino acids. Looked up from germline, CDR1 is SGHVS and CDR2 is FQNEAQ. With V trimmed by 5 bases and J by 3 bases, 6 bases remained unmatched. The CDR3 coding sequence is TGTGCCAGCAGCCAAACAGGGGGAGTCTACAATGAGCAGTTCTTC. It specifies CASSQTGGVYNEQFF.

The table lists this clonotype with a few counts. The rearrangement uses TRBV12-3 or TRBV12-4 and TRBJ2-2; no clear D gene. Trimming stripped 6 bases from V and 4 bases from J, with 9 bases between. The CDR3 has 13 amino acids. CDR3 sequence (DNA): TGTGCCAGCAGGTTCTCGGGCACCGGGGAGCTGTTTTTT. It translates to CASRFSGTGELFF.

CDR3 residues: CASSGSGYEQYF. The CDR3, as DNA: TGTGCCAGCTCCGGGTCCGGGTACGAGCAGTACTTC. The chain links TRBV18 to TRBJ2-7, with D uncertain. V lost 6 bases and J 4 bases, leaving 10 bases between the germline ends. The CDR3 contains 12 residues. CDR1 and CDR2 (germline): KGHSH, LQKENI.

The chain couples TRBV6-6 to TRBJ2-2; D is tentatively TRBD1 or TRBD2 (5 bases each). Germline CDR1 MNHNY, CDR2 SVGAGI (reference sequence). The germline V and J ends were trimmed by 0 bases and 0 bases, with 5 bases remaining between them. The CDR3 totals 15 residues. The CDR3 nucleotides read TGTGCCAGCAGTTACTCGGGGGCGAACACCGGGGAGCTGTTTTTT. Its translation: CASSYSGANTGELFF.

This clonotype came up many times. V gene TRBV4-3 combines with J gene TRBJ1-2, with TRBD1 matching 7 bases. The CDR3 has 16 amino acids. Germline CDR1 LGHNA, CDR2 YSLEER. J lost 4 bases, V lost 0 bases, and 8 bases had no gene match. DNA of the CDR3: TGCGCCAGCAGCCAAGATCATGGGACAGCTCTCTATGGCTACACCTTC. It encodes CASSQDHGTALYGYTF.

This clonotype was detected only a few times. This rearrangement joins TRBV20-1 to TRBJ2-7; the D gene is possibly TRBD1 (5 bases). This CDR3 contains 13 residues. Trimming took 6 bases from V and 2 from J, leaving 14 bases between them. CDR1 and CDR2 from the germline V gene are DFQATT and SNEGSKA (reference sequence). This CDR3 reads CSAPRQGTYEQYF. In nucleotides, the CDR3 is TGCAGTGCCCCGCGGCAGGGCACCTACGAGCAGTACTTC.

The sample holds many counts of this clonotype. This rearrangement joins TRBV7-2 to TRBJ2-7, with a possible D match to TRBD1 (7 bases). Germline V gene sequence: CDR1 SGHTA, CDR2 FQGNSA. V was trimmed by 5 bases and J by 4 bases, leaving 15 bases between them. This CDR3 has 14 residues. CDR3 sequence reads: CASSAGQNSYEQYF. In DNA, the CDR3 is TGTGCCAGCAGCGCGGGACAGAATAGTTACGAGCAGTACTTC.

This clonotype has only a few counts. CDR3 in amino acids: CASSGSYTEAFF. CDR3 nucleotide sequence: TGTGCCAGCAGTGGCAGCTACACTGAAGCTTTCTTT. This chain joins TRBV6-5 and TRBJ1-1; no clear D gene. Germline lookup yields CDR1 MNHEY and CDR2 SVGAGI. The CDR3 runs to 12 residues. Trimming pared 5 bases from V and 3 bases from J, leaving 7 bases between.